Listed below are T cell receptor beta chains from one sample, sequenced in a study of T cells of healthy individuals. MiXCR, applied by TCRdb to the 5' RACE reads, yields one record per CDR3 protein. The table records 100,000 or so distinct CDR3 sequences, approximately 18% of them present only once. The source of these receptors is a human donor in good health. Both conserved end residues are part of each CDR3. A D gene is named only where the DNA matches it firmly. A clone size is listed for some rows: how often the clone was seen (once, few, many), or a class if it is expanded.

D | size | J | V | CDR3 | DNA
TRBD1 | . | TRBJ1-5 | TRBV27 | CASSPTGANQPQHF | TGTGCCAGCAGTCCGACAGGGGCCAATCAGCCCCAGCATTTT
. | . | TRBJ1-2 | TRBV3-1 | CASSQALDTVFGYTF | TGTGCCAGCAGCCAAGCCCTGGACACAGTCTTCGGCTACACCTTC
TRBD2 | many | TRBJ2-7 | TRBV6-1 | CASTEGAGVGSNEQYF | TGTGCCAGCACTGAGGGAGCGGGAGTAGGTAGCAACGAGCAGTACTTC
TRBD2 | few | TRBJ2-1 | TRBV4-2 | CASSQGNGGGASYNEQFF | TGTGCCAGCAGCCAAGGTAACGGCGGGGGGGCATCCTACAATGAGCAGTTCTTC
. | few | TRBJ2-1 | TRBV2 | CASSEATEQQFF | TGTGCCAGCAGTGAAGCGACAGAGCAGCAGTTCTTC
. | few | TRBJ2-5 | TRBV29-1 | CSVEAYQETQYF | TGCAGCGTTGAGGCGTACCAAGAGACCCAGTACTTC
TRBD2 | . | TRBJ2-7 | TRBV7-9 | CASSPTLLAGVGSEQYF | TGTGCCAGCAGCCCAACACTTTTAGCGGGAGTTGGGTCCGAGCAGTACTTC
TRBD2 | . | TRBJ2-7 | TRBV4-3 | CASSQESGGSYEQYF | TGCGCCAGCAGCCAAGAGAGCGGGGGCTCCTACGAGCAGTACTTC
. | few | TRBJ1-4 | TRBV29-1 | CSVASYNEKLFF | TGCAGCGTTGCCAGTTATAATGAAAAACTGTTTTTT
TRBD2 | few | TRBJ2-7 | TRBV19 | CASSYSAGTYEQYF | TGTGCCAGTAGTTACTCAGCGGGAACCTACGAGCAGTACTTC
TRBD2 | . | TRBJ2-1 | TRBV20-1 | CSAEGASGRINEQFF | TGCAGTGCCGAAGGGGCTAGCGGGAGGATAAATGAGCAGTTCTTC
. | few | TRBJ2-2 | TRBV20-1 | CSAPGQPGELFF | TGCAGTGCGCCTGGACAGCCCGGGGAGCTGTTTTTT
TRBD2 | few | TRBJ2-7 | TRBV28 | CASSWFAGGISYEQYF | TGTGCCAGCAGTTGGTTTGCGGGGGGGATCTCCTACGAGCAGTACTTC
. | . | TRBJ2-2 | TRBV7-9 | CASSLARVSPGELFF | TGTGCCAGCAGCTTGGCCAGGGTTTCTCCCGGGGAGCTGTTTTTT
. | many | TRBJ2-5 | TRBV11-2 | CASSLGQEETQYF | TGTGCCAGCAGCTTGGGGCAGGAAGAGACCCAGTACTTC
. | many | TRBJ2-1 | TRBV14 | CASSRRASFEGEQFF | TGTGCCAGCAGCCGGAGGGCTTCTTTCGAGGGTGAGCAGTTCTTC
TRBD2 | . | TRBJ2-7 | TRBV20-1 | CSADGAGEREQYF | TGCAGTGCCGACGGTGCGGGAGAACGCGAGCAGTACTTC
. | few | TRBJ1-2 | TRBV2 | CASSDSQPYGYTF | TGTGCCAGCAGTGATTCACAGCCCTATGGCTACACCTTC
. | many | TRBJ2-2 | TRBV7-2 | CASSLNRAGELFF | TGTGCCAGCAGCTTAAATCGGGCCGGGGAGCTGTTTTTT
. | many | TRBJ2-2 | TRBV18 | CASSPTGELFF | TGTGCCAGCTCCCCCACCGGGGAGCTGTTTTTT
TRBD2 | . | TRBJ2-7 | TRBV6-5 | CASSYRRGEGSYEQYF | TGTGCCAGCAGTTACCGGCGAGGGGAGGGCTCCTACGAGCAGTACTTC
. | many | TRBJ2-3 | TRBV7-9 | CASSLAHSGTDTQYF | TGTGCCAGCAGCTTAGCGCATTCTGGCACAGATACGCAGTATTTT
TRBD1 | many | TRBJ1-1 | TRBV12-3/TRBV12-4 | CASSLGQGRDTEAFF | TGTGCCAGCAGTTTGGGACAGGGGAGGGACACTGAAGCTTTCTTT
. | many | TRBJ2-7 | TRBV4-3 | CASSQGEFLGEQYF | TGCGCCAGCAGCCAAGGGGAGTTTCTCGGGGAGCAGTACTTC
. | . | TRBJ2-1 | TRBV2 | CAIRVAAEQFF | TGTGCCATCAGGGTAGCGGCAGAGCAGTTCTTC
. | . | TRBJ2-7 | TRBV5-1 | CASSLFPGNSGLYEQYF | TGCGCCAGCAGCTTGTTTCCGGGGAACTCAGGGCTCTACGAGCAGTACTTC
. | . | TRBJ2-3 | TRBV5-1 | CASRGGLSTDTQYF | TGCGCCAGCAGGGGGGGGCTTAGCACAGATACGCAGTATTTT
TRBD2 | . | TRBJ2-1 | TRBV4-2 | CASSQVGGGSGEQFF | TGTGCCAGCAGCCAAGTCGGGGGGGGCTCTGGTGAGCAGTTCTTC
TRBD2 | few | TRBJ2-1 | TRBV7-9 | CASRSGTSAYNEQFF | TGTGCCAGCCGCTCCGGGACTAGCGCCTACAATGAGCAGTTCTTC
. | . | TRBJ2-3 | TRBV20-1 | CSARDPPAQYF | TGCAGTGCTAGAGACCCTCCAGCGCAGTATTTT
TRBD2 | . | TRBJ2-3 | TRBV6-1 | CASSEKTSGSTQYF | TGTGCCAGCAGTGAGAAGACTAGCGGGAGTACGCAGTATTTT
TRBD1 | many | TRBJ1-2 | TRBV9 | CASSVGLGQGYGYTF | TGTGCCAGCAGCGTAGGACTGGGACAGGGATATGGCTACACCTTC
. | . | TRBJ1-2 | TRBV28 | CASSFGIESSGGGYTF | TGTGCCAGCAGTTTTGGTATAGAGTCTTCAGGAGGTGGCTACACCTTC
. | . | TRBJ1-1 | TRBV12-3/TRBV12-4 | CASSLYPSDEAFF | TGTGCCAGCAGTTTATACCCCAGCGATGAAGCTTTCTTT
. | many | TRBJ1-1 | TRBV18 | CASSPQILFGDTEAFF | TGTGCCAGCTCACCACAGATTCTCTTCGGGGACACTGAAGCTTTCTTT
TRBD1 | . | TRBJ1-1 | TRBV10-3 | CAIQDRENTEAFF | TGTGCCATCCAAGACAGGGAGAACACTGAAGCTTTCTTT
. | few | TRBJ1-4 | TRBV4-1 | CASSPQHGLANEKLFF | TGCGCCAGCAGCCCCCAACACGGCCTGGCTAATGAAAAACTGTTTTTT